The rows below give T cell receptor beta chains drawn from one sample of a study of blood T cell repertoires in COVID-19. The method was immunoSEQ multiplex PCR; TCRdb's version includes in-frame clones alone and lacks a portion of them. The sample holds 130,000 or so clones, approximately 84% seen once. Input material: peripheral blood. The receptors were sampled from a woman older than 75 with acute or convalescent COVID-19. Both conserved end residues are part of each CDR3. Size tells how often a clone was seen (once, few, many) or the class of an expanded clone, and some rows leave it out.

V gene: TRBV29-1; clone size: few; J gene: TRBJ1-1; CDR3 protein: CSGRQGENTEAFF
V gene: TRBV7-2; clone size: NA; J gene: TRBJ2-7; CDR3 protein: CASSLVGQGYEQYF
V gene: TRBV24-1; clone size: NA; J gene: TRBJ1-2; CDR3 protein: CATSVRTVNYGYTF
V gene: TRBV6-2/TRBV6-3; clone size: once; J gene: TRBJ1-5; CDR3 protein: CASSFPTGGSNQPQHF
V gene: TRBV6-5; clone size: once; J gene: TRBJ1-1; CDR3 protein: CASSYDPGTRGSEAFF
V gene: TRBV18; clone size: NA; J gene: TRBJ2-3; CDR3 protein: CASSHPDTQYF
V gene: TRBV7-2; clone size: NA; J gene: TRBJ1-1; CDR3 protein: CASSFTEYTEAFF
V gene: TRBV6-2/TRBV6-3; clone size: NA; J gene: TRBJ1-3; CDR3 protein: CASSYGGTGPSGNTIYF
V gene: TRBV6-5; clone size: NA; J gene: TRBJ2-2; CDR3 protein: CASRLMDRVTGELFF
V gene: TRBV5-1; clone size: NA; J gene: TRBJ2-1; CDR3 protein: CASSAAGGGYNEQFF
V gene: TRBV18; clone size: NA; J gene: TRBJ1-2; CDR3 protein: CASSRQEGYTF
V gene: TRBV5-8; clone size: NA; J gene: TRBJ2-2; CDR3 protein: CASSLEAPSGANTGELFF
V gene: TRBV4-2; clone size: NA; J gene: TRBJ2-3; CDR3 protein: CASSQDGRRDGTDTQYF
V gene: TRBV27; clone size: NA; J gene: TRBJ1-2; CDR3 protein: CASSSYRGYGYTF
V gene: TRBV7-2; clone size: NA; J gene: TRBJ1-2; CDR3 protein: CASSLEAGNYGYTF
V gene: TRBV5-1; clone size: NA; J gene: TRBJ1-6; CDR3 protein: CASSEPGGPLHF
V gene: TRBV5-4; clone size: NA; J gene: TRBJ2-5; CDR3 protein: CASSFRETQYF
V gene: TRBV7-2; clone size: NA; J gene: TRBJ1-4; CDR3 protein: CASRRTLGNEKLFF
V gene: TRBV4-2; clone size: NA; J gene: TRBJ2-7; CDR3 protein: CASSQTARDLEQYF
V gene: TRBV2; clone size: NA; J gene: TRBJ2-2; CDR3 protein: CASRGQGVSGELFF
V gene: TRBV9; clone size: few; J gene: TRBJ1-6; CDR3 protein: CASSGGPGQGNNSPLHF
V gene: TRBV19; clone size: NA; J gene: TRBJ2-4; CDR3 protein: CASNAARKNIQYF
V gene: TRBV10-1; clone size: NA; J gene: TRBJ1-5; CDR3 protein: CASIEGQYQPQHF
V gene: TRBV3-1/TRBV3-2; clone size: NA; J gene: TRBJ2-3; CDR3 protein: CASSPGTGFTDTQYF
V gene: TRBV30; clone size: NA; J gene: TRBJ2-1; CDR3 protein: CAWSPREARRDEQFF
V gene: TRBV12-2; clone size: NA; J gene: TRBJ2-5; CDR3 protein: CASRLLETQYF
V gene: TRBV11-2; clone size: once; J gene: TRBJ1-2; CDR3 protein: CASSLVRTTYGYTF
V gene: TRBV4-3; clone size: NA; J gene: TRBJ1-1; CDR3 protein: CASSQETVGATEAFF
V gene: TRBV4-3; clone size: NA; J gene: TRBJ1-3; CDR3 protein: CASSQATGGSGNTIYF
V gene: TRBV6-2/TRBV6-3; clone size: NA; J gene: TRBJ1-5; CDR3 protein: CASSPGGNQPQHF